The present entry profiles one TCR beta chain with its context. Its matching antigen is unknown. The TCR beta cDNA came from 5'RACE template switching with UMIs. From its re-call of the 5' RACE reads, TCRdb lists each CDR3 protein once, without DNA. This sample contains 200,000 to 300,000 distinct CDR3 sequences. Germline CDR1 reads SEHNR; CDR2 reads FQNEAQ (reference sequence). This CDR3 spans 16 amino acids. This sample is part of a study of T cells expressing NK-cell markers. About the research overall: TCR beta repertoires came from sorted CD3+CD56+NKG2C+, CD3+CD56+NKG2C- and CD3+CD56-NKG2C+ T cells.

Study findings and constraints: Whether expanded NKG2C+ T cell clones were HCMV specific stayed uncertain. Once again these clonotypes came out on top in the CD3+CD56-NKG2C+ fraction of a handful of donors.

The sequenced sample was blood T cells: a sorted CD56 or NKG2C T cell subset, CD4+ or CD8+ T cells, or bulk PBMC T cells (not recorded which). The TCR originated in a young man in good health. The V call is TRBV7-9, the J call TRBJ2-4; TCRdb calls TRBD1, which cannot be checked without DNA. The CDR3 spells CASSSTGGRAKNIQYF.